Given below is one T cell receptor (beta chain) in context. Which antigen it targets is not known. The record has no base qualities; no much larger clone is one base away. Reading the germline V gene (reference sequence) gives CDR1 SGHNT and CDR2 YYREEE. The CDR3 covers 17 residues, taking in both the cysteine and the phenylalanine. CDR3 DNA only is kept here, 51 bases in frame from base 1. V and J are trimmed by 4 bases and 3 bases, and the gene matches miss 13 bases of the junction. This specimen belongs to a study of beta chain features in type 1 diabetes (dated by TCRdb to the late 2010s). Turning to the overall study: No differences in mean age, gender distribution, total cell number or subset yield were found between patients and healthy donors. A total of 85 million to 140 million sorted cells were examined across all samples, and the number of cells per subset was strongly correlated with RNA yield. The study compared the TCRB repertoires of sorted circulating CD4+ T cell subsets in recently diagnosed type 1 diabetes patients with those in matched healthy donors. Whereas all 30 or so donors provided naive and central memory subsets, regulatory and stem cell-like memory subsets were isolated from just 8 patients and about 8 healthy donors.

Each donor gave one peripheral blood draw, averaging about 120 mL, which was collected into heparinised tubes. Naive, central memory, regulatory and stem cell-like memory CD4+ T cells were sorted on a BD FACSAria II using a panel including CD45RO, CCR7, CD25, CD127, CD95 and CD27. Every sorted population had a purity above 98%. PBMCs were isolated right away by Lymphoprep density gradient centrifugation and were stained directly, without culture. So that batch effects would be minimized, each experiment stained and sorted samples in pairs, pairing one healthy donor with one patient. The High Capacity cDNA Reverse Transcription Kit was used to reverse transcribe all of the isolated RNA, meaning that expressed TCRB transcripts were what got sequenced. Naive, central memory and regulatory T cell samples underwent deep immunoSEQ sequencing, averaging around 3.9 million total reads per sample. Sorted cells were lysed in RLT buffer, and RNA was extracted using DNase-treated RNeasy Micro or Mini kits according to cell number. To prevent cross-contamination, every cell subset was processed on its own, while patient and healthy donor samples were processed together. The immunoSEQ multiplex PCR was used to amplify TCRB sequences from cDNA, yielding 87-bp fragments that span the CDR3 region. Sequencing of the amplicons was performed on the Illumina HiSeq platform. Concerning the study's data processing: PCR bias was corrected computationally using synthetic template baselines, and reads within Hamming distance 2 were collapsed, with unmergeable singletons discarded. Reads were aligned to IMGT to assign V, D and J genes, CDR3 length, and insertions or deletions at six rearrangement sites. Within each subset, clonotype counts were normalized to the number of sorted cells before true diversity and Gini coefficients were calculated with the tcR R package. The overlap coefficient, calculated on TCRB nucleotide sequences, was used to quantify repertoire sharing. Out-of-frame TCRB sequences from naive cells were analyzed to stand in for the pre-selection repertoire. TCRdb took this table from immuneACCESS and kept in-frame rearrangements with V and J called. Such tables lack part of the clones; where checked against another copy, unresolved V genes explain under half of the gap, and the rest is unexplained. For V, J and clone size, that table is used; D and trimming come from the DNA. The sample yields around 710,000 clones; around 11% were counted once. The biggest ten clones account for approximately 0.11% of the sample.

General study outcomes and caveats: In all four CD4+ subsets, TCRB CDR3 length was moderately but significantly shorter in type 1 diabetes patients. Shorter templates might be favored by PCR, yet because patient and control samples were amplified and corrected together, any such skew would affect both groups equally. Naive, central memory and regulatory TCRB repertoires appeared more similar among patients than among healthy donors. At VDJ recombination sites, type 1 diabetes patients had fewer insertions and more deleted nucleotides, which implies abnormalities in thymic rearrangement. Because cDNA was sequenced instead of genomic DNA, activated cells with high expression could be over-represented, although the groups did not differ in activation or CD3 levels. HLA sub-analyses involved small numbers of individuals, so any influence of HLA type on TCRB rearrangement remained unresolved.

Input material: naive CD4+ T cells from blood. What this sample's cell subset or site label stands for: true naive CD4+ T cells. The chain joins TRBV5-4 to TRBJ1-2, with TRBD1 matching 9 junction bases. The TCR originated in a young man with type 1 diabetes. The DNA sequence follows: TGTGCCAGCAGCCTGATGGGACAGGGAGGACTAGACTATGGCTACACCTTC. Its coded protein is CASSLMGQGGLDYGYTF.